This T cell receptor beta chain emerged from a study of control samples from healthy donors and cancer patients. Germline loops: CDR1 KGHDR, CDR2 SFDVKD. The V end lost 4 bases, the J end lost 0 bases, and 5 bases lay between the germline ends. This CDR3 has 13 amino acids. Using immunoSEQ multiplex PCR, the repertoire was profiled, and TCRdb retains in-frame clones only, with some absent. The sample has about 55,000 clones, 88% seen once. As to this clone: A much more abundant neighbour one base away suggests this may be a read error.

Specimen: blood. This TCR was sampled from a man between 50 and 59 years old in good health. The gene calls are TRBV24-1 and TRBJ1-2; D gene ambiguous. The CDR3 loop reads CATSERANYGYTF. The CDR3 nucleotides read TGTGCCACCAGTGAAAGGGCTAACTATGGCTACACCTTC.